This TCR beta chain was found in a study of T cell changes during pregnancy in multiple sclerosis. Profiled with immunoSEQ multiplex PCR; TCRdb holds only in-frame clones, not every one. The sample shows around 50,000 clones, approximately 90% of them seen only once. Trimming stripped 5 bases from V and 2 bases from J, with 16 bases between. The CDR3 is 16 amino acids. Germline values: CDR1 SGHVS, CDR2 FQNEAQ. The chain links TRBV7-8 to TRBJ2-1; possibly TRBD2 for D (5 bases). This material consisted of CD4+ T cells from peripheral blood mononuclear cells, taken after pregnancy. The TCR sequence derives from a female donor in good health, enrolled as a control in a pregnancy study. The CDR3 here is CASSPSGTFPYNEQFF. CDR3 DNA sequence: TGTGCCAGCAGCCCCAGCGGAACGTTCCCCTACAATGAGCAGTTCTTC. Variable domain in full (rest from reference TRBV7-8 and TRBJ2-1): GAGVSQSPRYKVAKRGQDVALRCDPISGHVSLFWYQQALGQGPEFLTYFQNEAQLDKSGLPSDRFFAERPEGSVSTLKIQRTQQEDSAVYLCASSPSGTFPYNEQFFGPGTRLTVL.